This entry lists 27 T cell receptor beta chains sequenced from one sample in a study of chemoradiotherapy in HPV16-positive cancers. The table came from immunoSEQ multiplex PCR; TCRdb's copy has only in-frame clones and leaves some out. The sample records more than 12,000 clones, around nine tenths being singletons. The sequences come from blood, collected from a patient who underwent chemoradiotherapy. The receptors stem from a human donor with HPV-associated anogenital cancer.

The rearrangement joins TRBV14 to TRBJ1-1, with D tentatively TRBD1 (5 bases). CDR1 is SGHDN, CDR2 FVKESK, per germline. V gave up 4 bases and J gave up 0 bases, with 12 bases separating them. This CDR3 comprises 15 residues. CDR3: CASSPQGALNTEAFF. In DNA form, the CDR3 reads TGTGCCAGCAGCCCCCAAGGGGCTTTGAACACTGAAGCTTTCTTT.

The DNA for the CDR3 is TGTGCCAGCAGCCGGGGACTAGCGGCATCCTACAATGAGCAGTTCTTC. This sequence encodes CASSRGLAASYNEQFF. The chain recombines TRBV5-8 with TRBJ2-1, with TRBD2 matching over 11 bases. Germline V CDR1 and CDR2: SGHTS, YDEGEE. The CDR3 is 16 residues long. With V trimmed by 4 bases and J by 1 base, 4 bases remained unmatched. The variable domain in full, completed from reference TRBV5-8 and TRBJ2-1, reads EAGVTQSPTHLIKTRGQQATLRCSPISGHTSVYWYQQALGLGLQFLLWYDEGEERNRGNFPPRFSGRQFPNYSSELNVNALELEDSALYLCASSRGLAASYNEQFFGPGTRLTVL.

The chain combines TRBV29-1 with TRBJ2-5; 9 positions match TRBD1. Trimming removed 0 bases from V and 4 bases from J; junction bases left unmatched: 3. Germline CDR1 SQVTM, CDR2 ANQGSEA. The CDR3 sequence is 14 residues long. The CDR3 loop reads CSVEETGGRETQYF. The CDR3 DNA follows: TGCAGCGTTGAAGAAACAGGGGGCCGAGAGACCCAGTACTTC.

The V call is TRBV23-1, the J call TRBJ2-7, with 14 bases matching TRBD2. TRBV23-1 is annotated as an ORF whose role is uncertain. V was clipped by 2 bases and J by 1 base; unmatched bases: 13. The CDR3 is made up of 20 amino acids. The CDR3 reads CASSQRPLGTSGSPSYEQYF. CDR3 sequence (DNA): TGCGCCAGCAGTCAAAGACCCCTCGGGACTAGCGGGAGTCCATCCTACGAGCAGTACTTC.

V usage is TRBV28 and J usage is TRBJ2-7; no clear D. Germline V gene lookup returns CDR1 MDHEN and CDR2 SYDVKM. CDR3 size: 12 residues. Trimming took off 7 bases at V and 4 bases at J, with 11 bases between the two ends. Here the CDR3 reads CASNVPSYEQYF. The CDR3 coding sequence is TGTGCCAGCAACGTGCCGTCGTACGAGCAGTACTTC. The whole variable domain, filled in from reference TRBV28 and TRBJ2-7, reads DVKVTQSSRYLVKRTGEKVFLECVQDMDHENMFWYRQDPGLGLRLIYFSYDVKMKEKGDIPEGYSVSREKKERFSLILESASTNQTSMYLCASNVPSYEQYFGPGTRLTVT.

The V call is TRBV7-2, the J call TRBJ2-7; D not certain. Trimming took off 1 base at V and 7 bases at J, with 5 bases between the two ends. CDR3 size: 11 residues. Germline V gene sequence: CDR1 SGHTA, CDR2 FQGNSA. The CDR3 nucleotides read TGTGCCAGCAGCTTAGGACGGGAGCAGTACTTC. The encoded protein is CASSLGREQYF.

This clone was counted once. The chain uses TRBV5-4 and TRBJ2-7; TRBD1 matches at 12 bases. Germline assignment: CDR1 SGHNT and CDR2 YYREEE (reference sequence). The CDR3 length is 15 residues. J gave up 7 bases and V 1 base, and 6 bases lay outside the gene matches. The CDR3: CASSLPGQGAWEQYF. The DNA of the CDR3 is TGTGCCAGCAGCTTGCCGGGACAGGGGGCATGGGAGCAGTACTTC.

The rearrangement links TRBV21-1 to TRBJ1-5. TRBV21-1 constitutes a pseudogene. CDR3 size: 16 residues. This chain's CDR3 is CASSKALREGNQPQHF. DNA for the CDR3: TGTGCCAGCAGCAAAGCGCTCAGGGAGGGCAATCAGCCCCAGCATTTT.

The chain carries TRBV5-6 and TRBJ1-2; D is undetermined. Germline lookup yields CDR1 SGHDT and CDR2 YYEEEE. V dropped 0 bases and J dropped 0 bases, with 3 bases sitting between them. The CDR3 contains 13 residues. CDR3 nucleotides: TGTGCCAGCAGCTTGGAGGCTAACTATGGCTACACCTTC. Protein: CASSLEANYGYTF. Together with reference TRBV5-6 and TRBJ1-2, the CDR3 gives the full variable domain: DAGVTQSPTHLIKTRGQQVTLRCSPKSGHDTVSWYQQALGQGPQFIFQYYEEEERQRGNFPDRFSGHQFPNYSSELNVNALLLGDSALYLCASSLEANYGYTFGSGTRLTVV.

V is TRBV7-6 and J is TRBJ2-2, with D possibly TRBD2 on 6 matching bases. There are 16 residues in the CDR3. Per germline, CDR1 SGHVS and CDR2 FNYEAQ. V was trimmed by 1 base and J by 5 bases, leaving 14 bases between them. The CDR3 spells CASSLEAGEPTGELFF. The CDR3 DNA is TGTGCCAGCAGCTTAGAAGCGGGCGAGCCAACCGGGGAGCTGTTTTTT. Drawing the rest from reference TRBV7-6 and TRBJ2-2, the complete variable domain is GAGVSQSPRYKVTKRGQDVALRCDPISGHVSLYWYRQALGQGPEFLTYFNYEAQQDKSGLPNDRFSAERPEGSISTLTIQRTEQRDSAMYRCASSLEAGEPTGELFFGEGSRLTVL.

The chain combines TRBV19 with TRBJ2-1; 7 bases are shared with TRBD2. The CDR3 runs 16 residues. Germline V CDR1 and CDR2: LNHDA, SQIVND (reference sequence). Trimming took 4 bases from V and 3 from J; bases not matched to a gene: 9. This CDR3 is CASSTRQRGNYNEQFF. The CDR3 coding sequence is TGTGCCAGTAGTACCAGACAGCGGGGTAACTACAATGAGCAGTTCTTC.

The chain employs TRBV7-9 and TRBJ2-1; 11 bases line up with TRBD2. Germline lookup yields CDR1 SEHNR and CDR2 FQNEAQ (reference sequence). There are 14 residues in the CDR3. Trimming removed 4 bases from V and 13 bases from J; junction bases left unmatched: 9. CDR3 sequence reads: CASSSSETSGVQFF. CDR3 bases: TGTGCCAGCAGCTCATCTGAGACTAGCGGGGTACAGTTCTTC.

V and J are TRBV14 and TRBJ2-7, with 8 bases lining up with TRBD1. The germline gives CDR1 SGHDN, CDR2 FVKESK. With 1 base clipped from V and 4 bases from J, the junction kept 9 bases outside the gene matches. The CDR3 extends over 16 amino acids. As DNA, the CDR3 is TGTGCCAGCAGCCAAGTAGAGGACAGGGAGCTTTACGAGCAGTACTTC. Its translation is CASSQVEDRELYEQYF.

This chain uses TRBV6-1 with TRBJ2-3, with 8 bases matching TRBD2. The CDR3 covers 15 residues. Germline CDR1 and CDR2: MNHNS and SASEGT. V dropped 4 bases and J dropped 4; count of bases not matched to a gene: 7. The DNA of the CDR3 is TGTGCCAGCAGTGCGGGGGGCGGGAGGTCAGATACGCAGTATTTT. Protein sequence: CASSAGGGRSDTQYF.

The chain links TRBV2 to TRBJ2-3; no definite D call. Germline V CDR1 and CDR2: SNHLY, FYNNEI. This CDR3 is 16 amino acids long. The V end lost 4 bases, the J end lost 0 bases, and 14 bases lay between the germline ends. CDR3 coding DNA: TGTGCCAGCAGTGCGTTGGGCGGATCTAGCACAGATACGCAGTATTTT. It yields the protein CASSALGGSSTDTQYF.

The chain is built from TRBV27 and TRBJ2-3; D gene ambiguous. Germline values: CDR1 MNHEY, CDR2 SMNVEV (reference sequence). V lost 3 bases and J lost 0, with 1 base in between. The CDR3 spans 12 residues. The CDR3 is CASSFSTDTQYF. The CDR3, as DNA: TGTGCCAGCAGTTTCAGCACAGATACGCAGTATTTT.

The count of this clone is one. This rearrangement joins TRBV28 to TRBJ2-5, with 9 bases that match TRBD1. This CDR3 has 16 amino acids. Germline lookup yields CDR1 MDHEN and CDR2 SYDVKM. V gave up 5 bases and J gave up 5 bases; unmatched junction bases: 12. CDR3 bases: TGTGCCAGCAGTCCGCTGGGGACAGGGCTAGGGGAGACCCAGTACTTC. As protein: CASSPLGTGLGETQYF.

The CDR3 DNA sequence: TGTGCCAGCAGCTTAGGGAGGCAGGGTCTTTCGGCTTTCTTT. Translated, it gives CASSLGRQGLSAFF. This sequence joins TRBV7-2 and TRBJ1-1, with D perhaps TRBD1 (5 bases). The CDR3 contains 14 residues. Germline assignment: CDR1 SGHTA and CDR2 FQGNSA. Trimming left V 1 base short and J 11 bases short, with 17 bases between.

The V call is TRBV19, the J call TRBJ2-6, with 11 bases matching TRBD2. CDR1 is LNHDA, CDR2 SQIVND, per germline (reference sequence). The CDR3 loop spans 16 amino acids. V lost 9 bases to trimming and J lost 3 bases; unmatched junction nucleotides: 7. The CDR3 here is CASSTSGIGGANVLTF. The CDR3 nucleotides read TGTGCCAGCTCGACTAGCGGGATTGGTGGGGCCAACGTCCTGACTTTC.

The V and J genes are TRBV4-1 and TRBJ1-1; D is unresolved. CDR1 is MGHRA, CDR2 YSYEKL, per germline. The CDR3 runs 14 residues. Deletions cut 4 bases from V and 4 bases from J, with 13 bases between. CDR3 coding DNA: TGCGCCAGCAGCCGAATGAGGTCTACCACTGAAGCTTTCTTT. As protein: CASSRMRSTTEAFF.

V usage is TRBV4-3 and J usage is TRBJ1-2; the D gene is possibly TRBD1 (5 bases). The V gene's germline CDR1 is LGHNA and CDR2 YSLEER. Between the trimmed V and J ends, which lost 0 bases and 5 bases, there was a span of 13 bases. The CDR3 loop spans 15 amino acids. The CDR3 region is CASSQDGGTGYGYTF. The CDR3 DNA reads TGCGCCAGCAGCCAAGATGGGGGGACGGGGTATGGCTACACCTTC.

The chain couples TRBV6-1 to TRBJ1-5; no clear D gene. Germline assignment: CDR1 MNHNS and CDR2 SASEGT. Trimming took 1 base from V and 4 from J, leaving 8 bases between them. This CDR3 spans 14 amino acids. CDR3 loop: CASSEGGRNQPQHF. The DNA of the CDR3 is TGTGCCAGCAGTGAAGGGGGTAGGAATCAGCCCCAGCATTTT.

The CDR3 sequence: CASSIDLGLLYEQYF. DNA for the CDR3: TGTGCCAGTAGTATAGATCTGGGACTACTGTACGAGCAGTACTTC. The chain is built from TRBV19 and TRBJ2-7; TRBD2 agrees at 7 bases. The trim removed 0 bases at V and 4 bases at J, leaving 6 bases unmatched. Germline values: CDR1 LNHDA, CDR2 SQIVND (reference sequence). CDR3 length: 15 amino acids.

This chain connects TRBV10-3 to TRBJ2-1; no reliable D call. This CDR3 has 11 amino acids. V lost 3 bases and J lost 6, with 3 bases in between. The V gene's germline CDR1 is ENHRY and CDR2 SYGVKD. The DNA of the CDR3 is TGTGCCATCAGTGACCTCAATGAGCAGTTCTTC. It codes for CAISDLNEQFF.

The chain joins TRBV2 to TRBJ1-6; a possible D gene is TRBD1 (5 bases). This CDR3 spans 15 amino acids. Germline lookup yields CDR1 SNHLY and CDR2 FYNNEI. Trimming shortened V by 6 bases and J by 6 bases, and 15 bases separated the two germline ends. CDR3 nucleotides: TGTGCCAGCAGGGGGGGGTTTTTGGGTAATTCACCCCTCCACTTT. This encodes CASRGGFLGNSPLHF.

The rearrangement joins TRBV5-5 to TRBJ1-2; unclear D gene. The CDR3 has 14 residues. Trimming left V 4 bases short and J 7 bases short, with 17 bases between. The V gene's germline CDR1 is SGHKS and CDR2 YYEKEE (reference sequence). The CDR3 DNA sequence: TGTGCCAGCAGCCTGTCCAATGAGGGCAGTGGCTACACCTTC. It translates to CASSLSNEGSGYTF.

This chain connects TRBV18 to TRBJ1-5; TRBD1 agrees at 7 bases. V lost 4 bases and J lost 0; bases outside the gene matches: 0. Germline-derived CDR1 and CDR2 are KGHSH and LQKENI. There are 14 residues in the CDR3. The CDR3 spells CASSQGASNQPQHF. CDR3 nucleotides: TGTGCCAGCTCACAGGGGGCTAGCAATCAGCCCCAGCATTTT.